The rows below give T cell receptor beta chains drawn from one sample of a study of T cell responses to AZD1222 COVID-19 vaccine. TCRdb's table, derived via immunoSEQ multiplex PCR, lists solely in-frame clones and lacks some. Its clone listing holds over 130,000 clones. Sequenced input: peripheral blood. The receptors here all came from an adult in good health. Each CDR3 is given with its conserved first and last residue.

CDR3 protein: CASSFLPGLNTEAFF
J gene: TRBJ1-1
V gene: TRBV7-8

CDR3 protein: CASKTSGGVTDTQYF
J gene: TRBJ2-3
V gene: TRBV28

CDR3 protein: CATSDLQGGTDTQYF
J gene: TRBJ2-3
V gene: TRBV24-1

CDR3 protein: CASSFEGSSYNEQFF
J gene: TRBJ2-1
V gene: TRBV5-1

CDR3 protein: CASSYPHRDLTDTQYF
J gene: TRBJ2-3
V gene: TRBV6-2/TRBV6-3

CDR3 protein: CASRRGWGQSTDTQYF
J gene: TRBJ2-3
V gene: TRBV2

CDR3 protein: CASSQDQGLEIYGYTF
J gene: TRBJ1-2
V gene: TRBV4-2

CDR3 protein: CASSPQEGRGAAFF
J gene: TRBJ1-1
V gene: TRBV5-1

CDR3 protein: CASSQDLGQGWETQYF
J gene: TRBJ2-5
V gene: TRBV3-1/TRBV3-2

CDR3 protein: CASSDAGSTEAFF
J gene: TRBJ1-1
V gene: TRBV2

CDR3 protein: CASSLTGTGSFGNTIYF
J gene: TRBJ1-3
V gene: TRBV5-1

CDR3 protein: CASSTPGGASGDTQYF
J gene: TRBJ2-3
V gene: TRBV19

CDR3 protein: CASSLEVRAGATYNEQFF
J gene: TRBJ2-1
V gene: TRBV5-1

CDR3 protein: CAIRDLGTGGYGEQFF
J gene: TRBJ2-1
V gene: TRBV10-3

CDR3 protein: CASPPFRGGLTDTQYF
J gene: TRBJ2-3
V gene: TRBV7-8

CDR3 protein: CASSLDTGNYGYTF
J gene: TRBJ1-2
V gene: TRBV5-1

CDR3 protein: CAYARNTEAFF
J gene: TRBJ1-1
V gene: TRBV30

CDR3 protein: CASSLAGGLGVLAEAFF
J gene: TRBJ1-1
V gene: TRBV5-4

CDR3 protein: CASSPSGGSYNEQFF
J gene: TRBJ2-1
V gene: TRBV7-3

CDR3 protein: CAWSLGSETEAFF
J gene: TRBJ1-1
V gene: TRBV30

CDR3 protein: CASSGTDGANSPLHF
J gene: TRBJ1-6
V gene: TRBV9

CDR3 protein: CSAEDRNGNTIYF
J gene: TRBJ1-3
V gene: TRBV29-1

CDR3 protein: CASSPSRQGAGANVLTF
J gene: TRBJ2-6
V gene: TRBV18

CDR3 protein: CASSLQGLRTEAFF
J gene: TRBJ1-1
V gene: TRBV5-4

CDR3 protein: CASSGPRTGENYGYTF
J gene: TRBJ1-2
V gene: TRBV5-4

CDR3 protein: CASSQGGGAGRAGELFF
J gene: TRBJ2-2
V gene: TRBV4-1

CDR3 protein: CASSYSKGSDTQYF
J gene: TRBJ2-3
V gene: TRBV6-5

CDR3 protein: CASWRGGPTEAFF
J gene: TRBJ1-1
V gene: TRBV6-5

CDR3 protein: CASSSRSGEKLFF
J gene: TRBJ1-4
V gene: TRBV9

CDR3 protein: CASRQGGTNEQYF
J gene: TRBJ2-7
V gene: TRBV7-2

CDR3 protein: CASSPRSPSYEQYF
J gene: TRBJ2-7
V gene: TRBV6-6

CDR3 protein: CASSLGAENTEAFF
J gene: TRBJ1-1
V gene: TRBV11-3

CDR3 protein: CASSRTGLVGEQFF
J gene: TRBJ2-1
V gene: TRBV6-6

CDR3 protein: CASSVEDSPVLGTIYF
J gene: TRBJ1-3
V gene: TRBV9

CDR3 protein: CASSQVVGYGYTF
J gene: TRBJ1-2
V gene: TRBV4-3

CDR3 protein: CASSPTGDEQYF
J gene: TRBJ2-7
V gene: TRBV7-9

CDR3 protein: CASSSTQGVFGTDTQYF
J gene: TRBJ2-3
V gene: TRBV7-2